These 14 T cell receptor beta chains share one sample of origin, sequenced in a study of shared clonotypes between healthy human individuals. TCRdb's copy holds only in-frame clones and misses some; the assay was immunoSEQ multiplex PCR. This sample has 800,000 to 1,200,000 clones, with about 84% found just once. Sequences were obtained from memory CD4+ T cells from PBMCs. Subset denoted: CD45RA-negative fraction. These receptors originate from a man aged 18 to 29 in good health. Some clones in this sample may be carry-over from other donors' samples.

The CDR3 DNA reads TGTGCCACCTCCCCCGGACAGGGCCCCGAGCAGTACTTC. Translation: CATSPGQGPEQYF. V and J are TRBV28 and TRBJ2-7, with 8 nucleotides matching TRBD1. The V segment lost 10 bases and the J segment 6 bases; nucleotides outside the gene matches: 11. The germline V gene encodes CDR1 MDHEN and CDR2 SYDVKM. The CDR3 loop spans 13 amino acids. The full variable domain, with the rest looked up from reference TRBV28 and TRBJ2-7, is DVKVTQSSRYLVKRTGEKVFLECVQDMDHENMFWYRQDPGLGLRLIYFSYDVKMKEKGDIPEGYSVSREKKERFSLILESASTNQTSMYLCATSPGQGPEQYFGPGTRLTVT.

V and J are TRBV5-1 and TRBJ2-1, with TRBD1 identical over 9 bases. V dropped 4 bases and J dropped 9; count of bases not matched to a gene: 14. The CDR3 totals 16 residues. Germline V gene lookup returns CDR1 SGHRS and CDR2 YFSETQ. CDR3 sequence reads: CASSAAGTGKLGEQFF. The CDR3 DNA follows: TGCGCCAGCAGCGCGGCCGGGACAGGGAAGTTGGGTGAGCAGTTCTTC.

The V and J genes are TRBV28 and TRBJ1-6, with D possibly being TRBD1 (6 bases). The germline V and J ends were trimmed by 2 bases and 15 bases, with 11 bases remaining between them. CDR3 length equals 12 residues. The germline CDR1 and CDR2 sequences are MDHEN and SYDVKM. Here the CDR3 DNA reads TGTGCCAGCAGTTTACGACAGGTCAGCCTCCACTTT. Protein sequence: CASSLRQVSLHF.

The gene calls are TRBV7-2 and TRBJ1-1; perhaps TRBD1 as D (6 bases). The germline V gene has CDR1 SGHTA and CDR2 FQGNSA. The CDR3 is made up of 15 amino acids. The V end was cut by 6 bases, the J end by 1 base, with 15 bases between. In nucleotides, the CDR3 is TGTGCCAGCAGTAGGGGGATACAGCAGAACACTGAAGCTTTCTTT. Protein sequence: CASSRGIQQNTEAFF.

The gene calls are TRBV11-2 and TRBJ1-1, with 11 bases matching TRBD1. CDR3 size: 17 residues. J lost 4 bases, V lost 3 bases, and 10 bases had no gene match. Looked up from germline, CDR1 is SGHAT and CDR2 is FQNNGV. The CDR3 nucleotides are TGTGCCAGCAGCTTCACCCCGGGACAGGGGGGGGCCACTGAAGCTTTCTTT. Translated: CASSFTPGQGGATEAFF.

V gene TRBV27 combines with J gene TRBJ2-7; TRBD2 aligns across 9 bases. The CDR3 spans 15 residues. After removal of 0 bases from V and 4 bases from J, the junction contained 4 bases not matched to a gene. Per germline, CDR1 MNHEY and CDR2 SMNVEV (reference sequence). CDR3 coding DNA: TGTGCCAGCAGTTTATCTCTAGCGGGAAATTACGAGCAGTACTTC. This codes for CASSLSLAGNYEQYF.

This chain joins TRBV5-8 and TRBJ2-5, with TRBD1 identical over 8 bases. From germline, CDR1 is SGHTS and CDR2 YDEGEE. The length of the CDR3 is 14 residues. J was trimmed by 1 base and V by 4 bases; bases with no gene match: 3. For the CDR3, the DNA is TGTGCCAGCAGCCTCGACAGGGGCCAAGAGACCCAGTACTTC. This encodes CASSLDRGQETQYF.

CDR3: CASSLGGLDYEQYF. The CDR3, as DNA: TGTGCCAGCAGCCTAGGGGGGCTAGACTACGAGCAGTACTTC. The chain joins TRBV7-9 to TRBJ2-7, with D perhaps TRBD1 or TRBD2 (6 bases each). The germline V and J ends were trimmed by 5 bases and 3 bases, with 14 bases remaining between them. This CDR3 has 14 residues. The V gene's germline CDR1 is SEHNR and CDR2 FQNEAQ (reference sequence).

The chain employs TRBV4-3 and TRBJ2-7; D is perhaps TRBD2 (5 bases). Germline V gene sequence: CDR1 LGHNA, CDR2 YSLEER. The CDR3 length is 15 residues. Trimming removed 0 bases at V and 6 bases at J, with 15 bases between. The CDR3 DNA sequence: TGCGCCAGCAGCCAAGAACTAGTGCCCGGGATCGAGCAGTACTTC. As protein: CASSQELVPGIEQYF.

This clone showed up just once. This chain connects TRBV7-6 to TRBJ2-5; no reliable D call. The CDR3 is made up of 15 amino acids. CDR1 is SGHVS and CDR2 is FNYEAQ in the germline V gene. The V and J ends lost 4 bases and 1 base respectively, with 13 bases between them. DNA of the CDR3: TGTGCCAGCAGCTGGGTCGGTACCCCCCAAGAGACCCAGTACTTC. This codes for CASSWVGTPQETQYF.

This sequence joins TRBV18 and TRBJ1-4; D gene unclear. Germline V gives CDR1 KGHSH, CDR2 LQKENI. The length of the CDR3 is 12 residues. V was clipped by 6 bases and J by 8 bases, with 10 bases between them. Here the CDR3 DNA reads TGTGCCAGCTCCGTTTCGTTCGAAAAACTGTTTTTT. This encodes CASSVSFEKLFF.

This clone has only one observation. The rearrangement joins TRBV2 to TRBJ1-1; D may be TRBD1 (6 bases). CDR3 length: 14 amino acids. The germline V gene has CDR1 SNHLY and CDR2 FYNNEI. Between the trimmed V and J ends, which lost 2 bases and 0 bases, there was a span of 7 bases. The CDR3 sequence is CASSEQGLNTEAFF. The CDR3 coding sequence is TGTGCCAGCAGTGAACAGGGGTTGAACACTGAAGCTTTCTTT.

The chain combines TRBV7-2 with TRBJ2-7; D possibly uses TRBD1 or TRBD2 (5 bases each). CDR3 length: 16 amino acids. The germline CDR1 and CDR2 sequences are SGHTA and FQGNSA. V lost 1 base, J lost 4 bases, and 17 bases lay in between. The CDR3 reads CASSLVAGNGGYEQYF. The CDR3 nucleotides are TGTGCCAGCAGCTTAGTGGCAGGGAACGGCGGGTACGAGCAGTACTTC.

This rearrangement joins TRBV19 to TRBJ2-7; a weak D match, TRBD1 (6 bases). V was clipped by 6 bases and J by 0 bases, with 21 bases between them. Germline values: CDR1 LNHDA, CDR2 SQIVND (reference sequence). CDR3 length: 17 amino acids. The CDR3 is CASSFSGVGDTSYEQYF. CDR3 bases: TGTGCCAGTAGCTTCTCAGGGGTGGGGGACACCTCCTACGAGCAGTACTTC.